Listed below are T cell receptor beta chains from one sample, sequenced in a study of T-cell reconstitution after alpha-beta-depleted transplantation in children. TCRdb reprocessed the PCR reads via MiXCR and lists one record per CDR3 protein. The data hold about 440,000 distinct CDR3 sequences, with around two fifths observed a single time. The starting material was PBMCs, obtained before TCRalphabeta/CD19-depleted stem cell transplant. These receptors came from a girl aged 2-10 years with aplastic anemia, due to receive a stem cell transplant. The CDR3 runs from the conserved cysteine through the conserved F or W. D genes are given only for firm matches. Where a row states a size, it is once, few, many or the class of an expanded clone; other rows omit it.

D gene: TRBD2
clone size: .
J gene: TRBJ2-1
V gene: TRBV15
CDR3 protein: CATSRGLAGGENEQFF
CDR3 DNA: TGTGCCACCAGCAGAGGGCTAGCGGGAGGGGAAAATGAGCAGTTCTTC

D gene: .
clone size: .
J gene: TRBJ2-3
V gene: TRBV20-1
CDR3 protein: CSPTGWGDTQYF
CDR3 DNA: TGCAGTCCCACCGGGTGGGGGGATACGCAGTATTTT

D gene: .
clone size: many
J gene: TRBJ2-3
V gene: TRBV12-3/TRBV12-4
CDR3 protein: CASSLTGPRDTQYF
CDR3 DNA: TGTGCCAGCAGTTTGACAGGCCCAAGGGATACGCAGTATTTT

D gene: .
clone size: many
J gene: TRBJ2-1
V gene: TRBV24-1
CDR3 protein: CATSDLPAGEQFF
CDR3 DNA: TGTGCCACCAGTGATTTGCCCGCTGGGGAGCAGTTCTTC

D gene: TRBD1
clone size: .
J gene: TRBJ2-3
V gene: TRBV7-9
CDR3 protein: CASSFPTWTGDTQYF
CDR3 DNA: TGTGCCAGCAGCTTCCCTACCTGGACAGGGGATACGCAGTATTTT

D gene: .
clone size: few
J gene: TRBJ2-1
V gene: TRBV5-1
CDR3 protein: CASSLVPGLGASYNEQFF
CDR3 DNA: TGCGCCAGCAGCTTGGTCCCGGGTTTAGGTGCCTCCTACAATGAGCAGTTCTTC

D gene: TRBD2
clone size: .
J gene: TRBJ2-1
V gene: TRBV2
CDR3 protein: CASSGGTSGSEQFF
CDR3 DNA: TGTGCCAGCAGTGGAGGGACTAGCGGGAGTGAGCAGTTCTTC

D gene: TRBD2
clone size: .
J gene: TRBJ2-1
V gene: TRBV5-5
CDR3 protein: CASRLGLAGGPVNEQFF
CDR3 DNA: TGTGCCAGCAGATTGGGACTAGCGGGAGGGCCTGTCAATGAGCAGTTCTTC

D gene: .
clone size: many
J gene: TRBJ2-1
V gene: TRBV12-3/TRBV12-4
CDR3 protein: CASTIEEGPSPYNEQFF
CDR3 DNA: TGTGCCAGCACCATCGAAGAGGGCCCTAGCCCCTACAATGAGCAGTTCTTC

D gene: TRBD2
clone size: .
J gene: TRBJ2-5
V gene: TRBV20-1
CDR3 protein: CSAVISVLASRETQYF
CDR3 DNA: TGCAGTGCTGTAATTTCGGTACTAGCGTCGCGGGAGACCCAGTACTTC

D gene: .
clone size: .
J gene: TRBJ2-7
V gene: TRBV6-5
CDR3 protein: CASSYGGVAGYEQYF
CDR3 DNA: TGTGCCAGCAGTTACGGCGGGGTGGCGGGATACGAGCAGTACTTC

D gene: TRBD1
clone size: once
J gene: TRBJ2-4
V gene: TRBV4-1
CDR3 protein: CASSGRQGAKNIQYF
CDR3 DNA: TGCGCCAGCAGCGGACGACAGGGAGCCAAAAACATTCAGTACTTC

D gene: TRBD2
clone size: .
J gene: TRBJ2-3
V gene: TRBV4-3
CDR3 protein: CASSPLAGVSDTQYF
CDR3 DNA: TGCGCCAGCAGCCCCCTAGCGGGAGTATCAGATACGCAGTATTTT

D gene: .
clone size: .
J gene: TRBJ2-3
V gene: TRBV12-3/TRBV12-4
CDR3 protein: CASKRSNTDTQYF
CDR3 DNA: TGTGCCAGCAAGAGATCCAACACAGATACGCAGTATTTT

D gene: TRBD1
clone size: .
J gene: TRBJ1-1
V gene: TRBV5-1
CDR3 protein: CASSTSTGRGNTEAFF
CDR3 DNA: TGCGCCAGCAGCACCTCGACAGGGCGGGGGAACACTGAAGCTTTCTTT

D gene: TRBD2
clone size: few
J gene: TRBJ2-3
V gene: TRBV7-9
CDR3 protein: CASSLPGLAEGGTQYF
CDR3 DNA: TGTGCCAGCAGCCTCCCGGGACTAGCGGAGGGAGGCACGCAGTATTTT

D gene: .
clone size: .
J gene: TRBJ2-7
V gene: TRBV15
CDR3 protein: CATSARRGSREQYF
CDR3 DNA: TGTGCCACCAGCGCACGCAGAGGGTCTCGCGAGCAGTACTTC

D gene: .
clone size: many
J gene: TRBJ1-3
V gene: TRBV5-1
CDR3 protein: CASSLDTFSGNTIYF
CDR3 DNA: TGCGCCAGCAGCTTGGACACATTCTCTGGAAACACCATATATTTT

D gene: .
clone size: .
J gene: TRBJ2-2
V gene: TRBV6-2/TRBV6-3
CDR3 protein: CASSYRLASNTGELFF
CDR3 DNA: TGTGCCAGCAGTTACAGGCTAGCGAGCAACACCGGAGAGCTGTTTTTT

D gene: .
clone size: many
J gene: TRBJ2-1
V gene: TRBV5-1
CDR3 protein: CASSFSQGNYDEQFF
CDR3 DNA: TGCGCCAGCAGCTTTTCCCAGGGAAATTACGATGAGCAGTTCTTC

D gene: .
clone size: .
J gene: TRBJ2-3
V gene: TRBV30
CDR3 protein: CAWSPSAPWGDTQYF
CDR3 DNA: TGTGCCTGGAGTCCCTCTGCCCCCTGGGGAGATACGCAGTATTTT

D gene: .
clone size: .
J gene: TRBJ1-3
V gene: TRBV19
CDR3 protein: CASSIEIPEGNTIYF
CDR3 DNA: TGTGCCAGTAGTATAGAGATCCCCGAAGGAAACACCATATATTTT

D gene: .
clone size: .
J gene: TRBJ1-5
V gene: TRBV20-1
CDR3 protein: CSAGGGTSRPQHF
CDR3 DNA: TGCAGTGCTGGGGGGGGAACCTCGCGGCCCCAGCATTTT

D gene: .
clone size: .
J gene: TRBJ2-5
V gene: TRBV7-2
CDR3 protein: CASSAGRELETQYF
CDR3 DNA: TGTGCCAGCAGCGCCGGACGAGAGCTAGAGACCCAGTACTTC

D gene: .
clone size: many
J gene: TRBJ2-1
V gene: TRBV20-1
CDR3 protein: CSATGYNEQFF
CDR3 DNA: TGCAGTGCAACAGGGTACAATGAGCAGTTCTTC

D gene: .
clone size: .
J gene: TRBJ1-1
V gene: TRBV5-1
CDR3 protein: CASSLAPGKATEAFF
CDR3 DNA: TGCGCCAGCAGCTTGGCCCCAGGGAAAGCGACTGAAGCTTTCTTT

D gene: .
clone size: many
J gene: TRBJ1-1
V gene: TRBV10-3
CDR3 protein: CAIRGRGAWEAFF
CDR3 DNA: TGTGCCATCCGAGGGCGGGGGGCTTGGGAAGCTTTCTTT

D gene: .
clone size: .
J gene: TRBJ2-1
V gene: TRBV4-1
CDR3 protein: CASSQVASVLLREQFF
CDR3 DNA: TGCGCCAGCAGCCAAGTCGCTAGCGTGCTTCTTCGTGAGCAGTTCTTC

D gene: .
clone size: .
J gene: TRBJ1-1
V gene: TRBV19
CDR3 protein: CASCLEEGTEAFF
CDR3 DNA: TGTGCCAGTTGTTTGGAGGAAGGAACTGAAGCTTTCTTT

D gene: .
clone size: few
J gene: TRBJ1-5
V gene: TRBV15
CDR3 protein: CATSREGGNQPQHF
CDR3 DNA: TGTGCCACCAGCAGAGAAGGCGGAAATCAGCCCCAGCATTTT

D gene: TRBD2
clone size: .
J gene: TRBJ2-1
V gene: TRBV11-2
CDR3 protein: CASSSGRGGSPHPYNEQFF
CDR3 DNA: TGTGCCAGCAGCTCCGGACGGGGCGGGAGTCCTCATCCCTACAATGAGCAGTTCTTC

D gene: TRBD1
clone size: .
J gene: TRBJ1-1
V gene: TRBV28
CDR3 protein: CASSSPGQQQAFF
CDR3 DNA: TGTGCCAGCAGTTCCCCGGGACAGCAACAAGCTTTCTTT

D gene: .
clone size: .
J gene: TRBJ2-1
V gene: TRBV29-1
CDR3 protein: CSAWGRGYNEQFF
CDR3 DNA: TGCAGCGCCTGGGGAAGGGGCTACAATGAGCAGTTCTTC

D gene: TRBD2
clone size: .
J gene: TRBJ2-3
V gene: TRBV4-3
CDR3 protein: CASSPLIMGGGTDTQYF
CDR3 DNA: TGCGCCAGCAGCCCCCTAATAATGGGGGGGGGCACAGATACGCAGTATTTT

D gene: .
clone size: .
J gene: TRBJ1-6
V gene: TRBV20-1
CDR3 protein: CSASRAGDNSPLHF
CDR3 DNA: TGCAGTGCCAGCCGTGCCGGGGATAATTCACCCCTCCACTTT

D gene: TRBD2
clone size: few
J gene: TRBJ2-1
V gene: TRBV20-1
CDR3 protein: CSARRLAVNYNEQFF
CDR3 DNA: TGCAGTGCTAGACGTCTAGCGGTGAACTACAATGAGCAGTTCTTC

D gene: .
clone size: many
J gene: TRBJ2-7
V gene: TRBV5-1
CDR3 protein: CASRTQPDPYEQYF
CDR3 DNA: TGCGCCAGCAGAACTCAGCCCGATCCCTACGAGCAGTACTTC

D gene: .
clone size: .
J gene: TRBJ2-2
V gene: TRBV29-1
CDR3 protein: CSVYGQRNTGELFF
CDR3 DNA: TGCAGCGTTTACGGACAGAGGAACACCGGGGAGCTGTTTTTT

D gene: .
clone size: .
J gene: TRBJ2-3
V gene: TRBV18
CDR3 protein: CASSPPPSTDTQYF
CDR3 DNA: TGTGCCAGCTCACCACCTCCTAGCACAGATACGCAGTATTTT

D gene: TRBD1
clone size: .
J gene: TRBJ2-1
V gene: TRBV27
CDR3 protein: CASSLSPGGYNEQFF
CDR3 DNA: TGTGCCAGCAGTTTATCTCCAGGGGGCTACAATGAGCAGTTCTTC

D gene: TRBD2
clone size: .
J gene: TRBJ2-7
V gene: TRBV27
CDR3 protein: CASSLSGGRARNEQYF
CDR3 DNA: TGTGCCAGCAGTTTATCCGGCGGGAGGGCCCGGAACGAGCAGTACTTC

D gene: .
clone size: many
J gene: TRBJ1-1
V gene: TRBV5-1
CDR3 protein: CASSLAVQGEAFF
CDR3 DNA: TGCGCCAGCAGCTTGGCAGTGCAGGGGGAAGCTTTCTTT